This TCR beta chain came from a study of T cells in Graves' hyperthyroidism and ophthalmopathy. Study overall: Peripheral blood was secured at the point of initial diagnosis, before any treatment.

Patients having uncontrolled infection, another autoimmune disease, pregnancy or lactation were not included. Study-level results: The model anticipated ophthalmopathy a median about six months pre-onset.

Germline CDR1 and CDR2: GTSNPN and SVGIG (reference sequence). Trimming pared 1 base from V and 3 bases from J, leaving 13 bases between. This CDR3 region has 15 residues. As concerns this clonotype: What it binds is not known.

Using RNA transcripts as the source, TCR beta CDR3 regions were amplified. During a first-round RT-PCR of the TCR CDR3, the HTBI primer set was used. MiXCR was run by TCRdb on the multiplex PCR reads, yielding one entry per CDR3 protein. The sample has almost 500,000 distinct CDR3 sequences, less than 25% seen once. The rearrangement joins TRBV30 to TRBJ1-5, with a possible D match to TRBD1 (6 bases). Sequenced sample: blood. The receptor comes from an older woman with Graves' ophthalmopathy. For the CDR3, the DNA is TGTGCCTGGAGTGCTACCGGGACACCCAATCAGCCCCAGCATTTT. This translates into CAWSATGTPNQPQHF.